The 17 T cell receptor beta chains in this list originate from one sample, sequenced in a study of blood T cell repertoires in COVID-19. Profiled with immunoSEQ multiplex PCR; TCRdb holds only in-frame clones, not every one. The table lists 150,000 or so clones, roughly 85% of them singletons. Source material: peripheral blood. These receptors originate from an older woman with COVID-19, enrolled during active disease.

This clone was picked up one time. This sequence joins TRBV5-1 and TRBJ2-1; 8 bases align to TRBD2. The junction had 8 bases not matched to a gene; V was cut back by 4 bases and J by 5 bases. CDR1 is SGHRS, CDR2 YFSETQ, per germline. This CDR3 region has 15 residues. The CDR3 here is CASSPTSGAHNEQFF. DNA for the CDR3: TGCGCCAGCAGCCCTACTAGCGGCGCCCACAATGAGCAGTTCTTC.

The chain employs TRBV7-3 and TRBJ2-1; a weak D match, TRBD1 (6 bases). CDR1 and CDR2 from the germline V gene are SGHTA and FQGTGA. The CDR3 contains 16 residues. V lost 5 bases and J lost 0, with 14 bases in between. CDR3 protein: CASSLSPDSSYNEQFF. In nucleotides, the CDR3 is TGTGCCAGCAGCCTTTCACCGGACAGCTCCTACAATGAGCAGTTCTTC.

CDR3 nucleotide sequence: TGCGCCAGCAGTGAGTCTGGGGGGGGGCGGCAGTTCTTC. Translation gives CASSESGGGRQFF. The V gene is TRBV10-1, the J gene TRBJ2-1; the D gene is possibly TRBD2 (7 bases). Trimming stripped 0 bases from V and 12 bases from J, with 12 bases between. This CDR3 comprises 13 residues. Germline loops: CDR1 WNHNN, CDR2 SYGVQD (reference sequence).

The chain recombines TRBV4-1 with TRBJ2-7; TRBD1 matches at 10 bases. Trimming cost V 2 bases and J 3 bases; bases outside gene matches: 4. The CDR3 loop spans 15 amino acids. Germline CDR1 MGHRA, CDR2 YSYEKL. The CDR3 nucleotides read TGCGCCAGCAGCCAATTGACAGGGGGCTTCTACGAGCAGTACTTC. This gives the protein CASSQLTGGFYEQYF.

DNA for the CDR3: TGTGCCAGCAGTGAACACAGGGGGCGGCTTCTCCACTTT. Amino acids: CASSEHRGRLLHF. The rearrangement links TRBV25-1 to TRBJ1-6, with 9 bases fitting TRBD1. Germline V CDR1 and CDR2: MGHDK, SYGVNS. The V and J ends lost 2 bases and 16 bases, in that order; junction bases with no gene match: 6. The CDR3 totals 13 residues.

The gene calls are TRBV2 and TRBJ2-5; the D gene is possibly TRBD2 (5 bases). This CDR3 is 14 amino acids long. Germline lookup yields CDR1 SNHLY and CDR2 FYNNEI. With 0 bases removed from V and 5 bases from J, the gap between germline ends came to 10 bases. CDR3 in amino acids: CASSEAAGRETQYF. CDR3 DNA: TGTGCCAGCAGTGAAGCGGCGGGCAGGGAGACCCAGTACTTC.

The chain combines TRBV5-4 with TRBJ1-4; a weak D match, TRBD1 (5 bases). CDR3 length: 15 residues. Trimming removed 0 bases at V and 8 bases at J, with 14 bases between. CDR1 and CDR2 from the germline V gene are SGHNT and YYREEE (reference sequence). The CDR3 coding sequence is TGTGCCAGCAGCTTGGCCGGGCGGTGGGGCGAAAAACTGTTTTTT. It translates to CASSLAGRWGEKLFF. Full variable domain (missing parts from reference TRBV5-4 and TRBJ1-4): ETGVTQSPTHLIKTRGQQVTLRCSSQSGHNTVSWYQQALGQGPQFIFQYYREEENGRGNFPPRFSGLQFPNYSSELNVNALELDDSALYLCASSLAGRWGEKLFFGSGTQLSVL.

V usage is TRBV9 and J usage is TRBJ2-7, with 8 bases matching TRBD1. The junction had 4 bases not matched to a gene; V was cut back by 0 bases and J by 2 bases. The CDR3 runs to 15 residues. Germline assignment: CDR1 SGDLS and CDR2 YYNGEE. CDR3 DNA sequence: TGTGCCAGCAGCGTAGCTGGGGACAGGACCTACGAGCAGTACTTC. This translates into CASSVAGDRTYEQYF.

This clone has only one observation. J is TRBJ1-2 and V is TRBV2; TRBD1 matches at 7 bases. Germline V gives CDR1 SNHLY, CDR2 FYNNEI. The CDR3 extends over 15 amino acids. With 7 bases clipped from V and 4 bases from J, the junction kept 12 bases outside the gene matches. CDR3 loop: CASNPTTGVGYGYTF. CDR3 in DNA: TGTGCCAGCAATCCGACAACAGGGGTCGGCTATGGCTACACCTTC.

This clone was counted between two and nine times. The chain combines TRBV6-5 with TRBJ1-1, with TRBD1 as a possible D gene (6 bases). Germline lookup yields CDR1 MNHEY and CDR2 SVGAGI. The ends were cut back, 7 bases at V and 8 bases at J, with 14 bases in the middle. The CDR3 is made up of 12 amino acids. CDR3: CASKNRVGEAFF. DNA of the CDR3: TGTGCCAGCAAGAACAGGGTGGGGGAAGCTTTCTTT.

The V and J genes are TRBV2 and TRBJ2-7, with TRBD2 as a possible D gene (7 bases). The CDR3 length is 14 residues. V lost 7 bases to trimming and J lost 3 bases, with 16 bases between them. Germline V gene data show CDR1 as SNHLY and CDR2 as FYNNEI. The CDR3 nucleotides are TGTGCCAGCACATACTCGGGGGGCTACTACGAGCAGTACTTC. It translates to CASTYSGGYYEQYF.

The chain combines TRBV19 with TRBJ1-2, with TRBD1 as a possible D gene (5 bases). Trimming took off 6 bases at V and 8 bases at J, with 16 bases between the two ends. The CDR3 is 13 amino acids. Germline-derived CDR1 and CDR2 are LNHDA and SQIVND (reference sequence). CDR3 in amino acids: CASSPLRGLGYTF. As DNA, the CDR3 is TGTGCCAGTAGCCCTCTCCGGGGACTAGGCTACACCTTC.

This sequence joins TRBV9 and TRBJ2-4; 8 bases map to TRBD1. The CDR3 is made up of 14 amino acids. Germline V gene sequence: CDR1 SGDLS, CDR2 YYNGEE. V was pared by 4 bases and J by 8 bases, with 8 bases of the junction left unmatched. The CDR3 DNA follows: TGTGCCAGCAGCCCGCGACAGGGGAAAGACATTCAGTACTTC. It translates to CASSPRQGKDIQYF.

The V and J genes are TRBV5-1 and TRBJ2-7; maybe TRBD1 (6 bases). The CDR3 contains 13 residues. Between the trimmed V and J ends, which lost 4 bases and 3 bases, there was a span of 11 bases. From germline, CDR1 is SGHRS and CDR2 YFSETQ. This CDR3 reads CASSPTRGYEQYF. The CDR3 bases are TGCGCCAGCAGCCCTACCAGGGGCTACGAGCAGTACTTC.

V gene TRBV9 combines with J gene TRBJ1-1, with D possibly matching TRBD1 (6 bases). CDR1 is SGDLS and CDR2 is YYNGEE in the germline V gene. V lost 0 bases and J 8 bases, leaving 17 bases between the germline ends. The CDR3 has 15 residues. CDR3 amino acids: CASSVATRTDEEAFF. The DNA of the CDR3 is TGTGCCAGCAGCGTAGCTACCCGGACAGATGAGGAAGCTTTCTTT.

The rearrangement links TRBV7-2 to TRBJ1-3; the D is unclear. Deletions cut 1 base from V and 4 bases from J, with 8 bases between. CDR3 size: 14 residues. Germline-derived CDR1 and CDR2 are SGHTA and FQGNSA. The CDR3 loop is CASSLDLRGNTIYF. The CDR3 bases are TGTGCCAGCAGCTTAGACTTACGGGGAAACACCATATATTTT. Combining the CDR3 with reference TRBV7-2 and TRBJ1-3 gives the whole variable domain GAGVSQSPSNKVTEKGKDVELRCDPISGHTALYWYRQSLGQGLEFLIYFQGNSAPDKSGLPSDRFSAERTGGSVSTLTIQRTQQEDSAVYLCASSLDLRGNTIYFGEGSWLTVV.

This clone was seen only once. The gene calls are TRBV28 and TRBJ2-3; 8 bases line up with TRBD2. The CDR3 has 15 residues. Trimming at V came to 4 bases and at J to 2 bases, leaving 5 bases not matched to a gene. CDR1 MDHEN and CDR2 SYDVKM come from the germline V gene. The CDR3 DNA is TGTGCCAGCAGTTCAGCGGGGGTGAACACAGATACGCAGTATTTT. Protein sequence: CASSSAGVNTDTQYF.